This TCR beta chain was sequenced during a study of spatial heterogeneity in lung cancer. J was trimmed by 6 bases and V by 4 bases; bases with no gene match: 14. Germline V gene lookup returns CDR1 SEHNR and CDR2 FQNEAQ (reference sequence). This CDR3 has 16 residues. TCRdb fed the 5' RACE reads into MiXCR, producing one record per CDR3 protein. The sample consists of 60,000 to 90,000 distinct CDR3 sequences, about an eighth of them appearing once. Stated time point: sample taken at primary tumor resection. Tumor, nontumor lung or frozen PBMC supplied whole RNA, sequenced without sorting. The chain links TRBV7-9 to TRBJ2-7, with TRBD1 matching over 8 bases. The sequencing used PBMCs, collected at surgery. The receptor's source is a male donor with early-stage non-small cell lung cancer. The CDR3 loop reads CASSSNSGTGSLEQYF. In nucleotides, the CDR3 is TGTGCCAGCAGCTCAAACTCCGGGACAGGAAGCCTCGAGCAGTACTTC.